This entry lists 3 T cell receptor beta chains sequenced from one sample in a study of OX40 agonist ivuxolimab in advanced cancers. The repertoire was sequenced with immunoSEQ multiplex PCR; TCRdb's copy has only in-frame clones and lacks some. The sample includes roughly 100,000 clones, around 87% of them seen just once. This material consisted of CD4+ or CD8+ T cells sorted from blood, taken in a trial of the OX40 agonist ivuxolimab. Receptors originate from an adult with an advanced solid tumor such as melanoma, head and neck, liver or kidney cancer.

This clone was seen only a few times. The chain uses TRBV20-1 and TRBJ1-2; weak D call: TRBD1 (6 bases). This CDR3 contains 11 residues. Trimming took 6 bases from V and 8 from J, leaving 13 bases between them. Germline V CDR1 and CDR2: DFQATT, SNEGSKA (reference sequence). The CDR3 DNA reads as TGCAGTGCAAGCGACAGGCACGGCTACACCTTC. Its protein is CSASDRHGYTF.

The chain has TRBV15 and TRBJ2-7; 9 nucleotides match TRBD1. This CDR3 spans 14 amino acids. From germline, CDR1 is LNHNV and CDR2 YYDKDF (reference sequence). V dropped 3 bases and J dropped 0; count of bases not matched to a gene: 0. The DNA for the CDR3 is TGTGCCACCAGCAGGGGACAGGGCTCCTACGAGCAGTACTTC. Its translation is CATSRGQGSYEQYF.

Comments on this clone: In the same sample, other DNA sequences code for this CDR3. V is TRBV6-5 and J is TRBJ1-5; no definite D call. CDR3 length equals 14 residues. Germline V gives CDR1 MNHEY, CDR2 SVGAGI. V was shortened by 6 bases and J by 2 bases, with 11 bases between the two germline ends. CDR3 nucleotide sequence: TGTGCCAGCAGGCAGGAGGGTCGCAATCAGCCCCAGCATTTT. Its protein is CASRQEGRNQPQHF.